This T cell receptor (beta chain) came from a study of blood T cell repertoires in COVID-19 (dated by TCRdb to the early 2020s). With regard to the full study: Samples covering the acute and convalescent phases of COVID-19 were provided by collaborators in the United States, Italy and Spain. The prospective study material was composed of cDNA or gDNA derived from T cells, B-cell-depleted T cells, or PBMCs. Subjects who had been exposed to COVID-19, were actively infected with it, or had recovered from it provided the deeply sampled blood TCRbeta repertoires that made up the dataset. The repertoires were made available in a free public database intended to serve as a resource for research on the immune response to SARS-CoV-2. Samples came from the ongoing ImmuneRACE study (first 160 participants) plus 1,254 subjects from 6 global collaborators. The sample metadata nearly always contained a de-identified subject ID, COVID-19 status, age in years and sex. Where available, HLA class I and class II types were obtained from metadata supplied by the sample provider rather than from assay-based typing.

This clone was seen more than once but under ten times. This receptor's antigen is unknown. The input lacks base qualities; no much larger clone sits a single base away. Study-wide conclusions, independent of this receptor: Clinical and demographic metadata were provided uncurated, with the amount varying by source and participant.

Whole blood was collected in K2EDTA tubes by collaborating institutions according to the institutions' own protocols. Collaborator samples were shipped for TCRbeta analysis as frozen whole blood, isolated PBMCs, or DNA extracted from either sample type. As encoded in the germline V gene (reference sequence), CDR1 is PRHDT while CDR2 is FYEKMQ. The CDR3 goes from the cysteine to the phenylalanine over 13 residues. Only the CDR3 DNA is retained, 39 bases long and in frame from the first base. V is clipped by 5 bases and J by 5 bases, and the sequence between their germline boundaries is 10 bases long. The immunoSEQ Assay, a bias-controlled multiplex PCR, was used to amplify TCRbeta CDR3 regions from genomic DNA. As for how the authors treated the data: Within the assay, amplification of reference gene primers was used to estimate how many nucleated cells each sample contained. To quantify the absolute abundance of each unique TCRbeta CDR3 rearrangement, sequence reads were collapsed and filtered. For each sample, productive Simpson clonality was calculated as the square root of Simpson's diversity index across productive rearrangements. What TCRdb holds here is the immuneACCESS table cut down to in-frame rearrangements. Part of the clones is not present; checked against another copy, under half of the missing clones reflect an unresolved V gene, and the others are unexplained. The DNA was the basis for D and trimming; V, J and clone size are from that table. This sample gives around 95,000 clones in total; around four fifths of them show up just once. Around an eighth of the sample is in the top ten clones.

The chain couples TRBV13 to TRBJ2-1, with the D gene not confidently named. Material: peripheral blood. The sequence came from a man over 45 with active or convalescent COVID-19. The sequenced DNA is TGTGCCAGCAGCCCTTACACAAACAATGAGCAGTTCTTC. This translates into CASSPYTNNEQFF.